The source of this T cell receptor beta chain is a study of beta chain features in type 1 diabetes. Investigators reverse transcribed all isolated RNA, so they sequenced expressed TCRB transcripts. Produced via immunoSEQ multiplex PCR; TCRdb's table is partial and in-frame only. Seen here are about 930,000 clones, 15% to 20% observed once, and the top ten hold 0.023%. Study-level findings and limits: A definitive answer on HLA type influencing TCRB rearrangement was not reached here. A closer apparent resemblance between naive, central memory and Treg TCRB repertoires was seen in patients than in healthy donors.

Points on this clone: The antigen is not known.

Stem cell-like memory, regulatory, central memory and naive CD4+ cells were sorted via CD45RO/CCR7/CD25/CD127/CD95/CD27. This TCR was sampled from a woman between 18 and 29 years old in good health. Material for sequencing was naive CD4+ T cells from blood.

CDR3 bases: TGTGCCAGTAGCAACACAGGGGGCTACGAGCAGTACTTC. It specifies CASSNTGGYEQYF. The chain recombines TRBV19 with TRBJ2-7; 8 nucleotides line up with TRBD1. This CDR3 has 13 residues. From germline, CDR1 is LNHDA and CDR2 SQIVND (reference sequence). J gave up 3 bases and V 6 bases, and 4 bases lay outside the gene matches. Full variable domain (remainder filled in from reference TRBV19 and TRBJ2-7): DGGITQSPKYLFRKEGQNVTLSCEQNLNHDAMYWYRQDPGQGLRLIYYSQIVNDFQKGDIAEGYSVSREKKESFPLTVTSAQKNPTAFYLCASSNTGGYEQYFGPGTRLTVT.